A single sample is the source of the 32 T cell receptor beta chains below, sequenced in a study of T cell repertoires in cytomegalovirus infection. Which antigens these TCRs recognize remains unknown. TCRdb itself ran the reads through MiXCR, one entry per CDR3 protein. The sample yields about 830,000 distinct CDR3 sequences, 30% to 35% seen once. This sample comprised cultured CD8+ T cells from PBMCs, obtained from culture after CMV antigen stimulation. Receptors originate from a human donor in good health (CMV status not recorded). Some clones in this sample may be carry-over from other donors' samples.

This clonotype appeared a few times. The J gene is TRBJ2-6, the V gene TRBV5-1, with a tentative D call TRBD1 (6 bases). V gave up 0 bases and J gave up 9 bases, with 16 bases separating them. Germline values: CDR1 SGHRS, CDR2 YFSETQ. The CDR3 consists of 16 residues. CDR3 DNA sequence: TGCGCCAGCAGCTTGGCCCCGGACAGAACGTTCAACGTCCTGACTTTC. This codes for CASSLAPDRTFNVLTF.

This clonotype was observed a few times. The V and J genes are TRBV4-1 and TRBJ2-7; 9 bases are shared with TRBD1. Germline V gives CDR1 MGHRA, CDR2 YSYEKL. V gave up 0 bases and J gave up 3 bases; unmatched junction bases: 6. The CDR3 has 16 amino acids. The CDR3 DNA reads TGCGCCAGCAGCCAAGACCTAGGGACAGGGAACTACGAGCAGTACTTC. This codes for CASSQDLGTGNYEQYF.

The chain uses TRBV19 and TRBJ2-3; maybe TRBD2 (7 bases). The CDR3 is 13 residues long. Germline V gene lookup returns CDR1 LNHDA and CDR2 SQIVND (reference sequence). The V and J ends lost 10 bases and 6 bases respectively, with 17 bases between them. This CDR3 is CATLKGGPDTQYF. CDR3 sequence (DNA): TGTGCCACCTTGAAGGGGGGGCCGGATACGCAGTATTTT. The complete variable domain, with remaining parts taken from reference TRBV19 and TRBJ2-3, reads DGGITQSPKYLFRKEGQNVTLSCEQNLNHDAMYWYRQDPGQGLRLIYYSQIVNDFQKGDIAEGYSVSREKKESFPLTVTSAQKNPTAFYLCATLKGGPDTQYFGPGTRLTVL.

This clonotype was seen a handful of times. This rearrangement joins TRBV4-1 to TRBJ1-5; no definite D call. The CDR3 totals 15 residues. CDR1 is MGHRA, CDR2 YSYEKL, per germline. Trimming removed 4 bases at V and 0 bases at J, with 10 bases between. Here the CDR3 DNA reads TGCGCCAGCAGCCCGACCCGGGATAGCAATCAGCCCCAGCATTTT. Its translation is CASSPTRDSNQPQHF.

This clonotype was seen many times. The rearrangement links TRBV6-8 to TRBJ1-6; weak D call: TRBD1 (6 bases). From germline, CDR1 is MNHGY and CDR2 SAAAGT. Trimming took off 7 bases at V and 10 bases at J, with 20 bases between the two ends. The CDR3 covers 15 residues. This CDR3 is CASTPMGGTGSPLHF. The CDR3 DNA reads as TGTGCCAGCACCCCCATGGGGGGCACGGGATCACCCCTCCACTTT.

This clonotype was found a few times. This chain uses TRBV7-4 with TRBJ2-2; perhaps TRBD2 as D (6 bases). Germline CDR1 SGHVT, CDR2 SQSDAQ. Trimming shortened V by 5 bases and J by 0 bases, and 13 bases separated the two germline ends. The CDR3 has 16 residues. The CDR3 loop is CASSAPGTPNTGELFF. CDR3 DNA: TGTGCCAGCAGCGCACCCGGGACTCCGAACACCGGGGAGCTGTTTTTT.

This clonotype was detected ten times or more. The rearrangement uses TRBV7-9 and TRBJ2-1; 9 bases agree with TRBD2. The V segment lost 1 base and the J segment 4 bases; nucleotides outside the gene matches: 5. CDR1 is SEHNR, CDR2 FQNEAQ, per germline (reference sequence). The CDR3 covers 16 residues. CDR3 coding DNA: TGTGCCAGCAGCTTAGAACCGCGGGGGGGTTACAATGAGCAGTTCTTC. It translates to CASSLEPRGGYNEQFF. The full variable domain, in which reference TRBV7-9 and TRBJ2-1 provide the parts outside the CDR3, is DTGVSQNPRHKITKRGQNVTFRCDPISEHNRLYWYRQTLGQGPEFLTYFQNEAQLEKSRLLSDRFSAERPKGSFSTLEIQRTEQGDSAMYLCASSLEPRGGYNEQFFGPGTRLTVL.

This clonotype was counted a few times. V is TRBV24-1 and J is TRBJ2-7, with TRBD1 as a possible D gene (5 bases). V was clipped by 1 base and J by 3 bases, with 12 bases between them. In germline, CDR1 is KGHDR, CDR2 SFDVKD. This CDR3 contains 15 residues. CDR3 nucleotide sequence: TGTGCCACCAGTGATTTCGGACAAGGGATCTACGAGCAGTACTTC. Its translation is CATSDFGQGIYEQYF.

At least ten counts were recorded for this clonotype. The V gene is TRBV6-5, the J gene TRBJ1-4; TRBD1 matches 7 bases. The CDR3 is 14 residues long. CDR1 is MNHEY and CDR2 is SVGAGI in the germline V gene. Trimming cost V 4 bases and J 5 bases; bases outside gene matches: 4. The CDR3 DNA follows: TGTGCCAGCAGTTGGGACAGAAAAAATGAAAAACTGTTTTTT. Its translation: CASSWDRKNEKLFF.

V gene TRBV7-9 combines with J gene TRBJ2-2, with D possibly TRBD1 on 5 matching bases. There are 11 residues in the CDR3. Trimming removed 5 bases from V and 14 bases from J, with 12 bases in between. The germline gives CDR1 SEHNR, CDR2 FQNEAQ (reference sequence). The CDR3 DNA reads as TGTGCCAGCAGCGCCGACAGAAGACTGTTTTTT. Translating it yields CASSADRRLFF.

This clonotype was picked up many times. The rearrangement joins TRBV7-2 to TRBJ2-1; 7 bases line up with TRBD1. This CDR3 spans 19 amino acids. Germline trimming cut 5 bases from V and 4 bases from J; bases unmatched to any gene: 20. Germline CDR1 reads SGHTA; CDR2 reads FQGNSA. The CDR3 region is CASSLLPGTAGDGYNEQFF. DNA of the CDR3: TGTGCCAGCAGCCTACTACCCGGGACAGCAGGAGATGGGTACAATGAGCAGTTCTTC.

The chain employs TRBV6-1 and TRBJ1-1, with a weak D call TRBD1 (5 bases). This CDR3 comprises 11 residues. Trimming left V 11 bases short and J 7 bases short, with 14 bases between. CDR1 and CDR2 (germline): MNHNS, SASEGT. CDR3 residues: CASGEGDEAFF. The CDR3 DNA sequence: TGTGCCTCCGGGGAAGGGGATGAAGCTTTCTTT.

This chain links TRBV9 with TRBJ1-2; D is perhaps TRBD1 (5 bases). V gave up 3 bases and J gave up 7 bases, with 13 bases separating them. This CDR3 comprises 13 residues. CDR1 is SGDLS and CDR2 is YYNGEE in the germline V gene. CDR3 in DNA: TGTGCCAGCAGCGGCTTCAGGGATGCTGGCTACACCTTC. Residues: CASSGFRDAGYTF.

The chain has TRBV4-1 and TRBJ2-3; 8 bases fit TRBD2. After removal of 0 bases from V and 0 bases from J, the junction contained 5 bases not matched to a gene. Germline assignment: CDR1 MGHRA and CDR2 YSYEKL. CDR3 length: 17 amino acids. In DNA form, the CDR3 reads TGCGCCAGCAGCCAAGAACCCAGCGGGGGTAGCACAGATACGCAGTATTTT. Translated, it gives CASSQEPSGGSTDTQYF.

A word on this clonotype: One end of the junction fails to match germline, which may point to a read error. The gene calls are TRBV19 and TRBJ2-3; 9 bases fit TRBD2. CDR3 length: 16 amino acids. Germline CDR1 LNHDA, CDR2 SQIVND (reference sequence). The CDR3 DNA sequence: TGTGTCAGTAGTACAGTAGCGGGGGCCATCACAGATACGCAGTATTTT. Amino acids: CVSSTVAGAITDTQYF.

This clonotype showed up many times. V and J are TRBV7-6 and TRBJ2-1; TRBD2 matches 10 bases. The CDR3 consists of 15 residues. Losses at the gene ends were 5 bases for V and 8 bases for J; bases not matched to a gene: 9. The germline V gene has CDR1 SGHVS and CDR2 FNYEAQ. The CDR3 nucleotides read TGTGCCAGCAGCGAAAGCGGGGGGGCGGGGGATGAGCAGTTCTTC. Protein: CASSESGGAGDEQFF.

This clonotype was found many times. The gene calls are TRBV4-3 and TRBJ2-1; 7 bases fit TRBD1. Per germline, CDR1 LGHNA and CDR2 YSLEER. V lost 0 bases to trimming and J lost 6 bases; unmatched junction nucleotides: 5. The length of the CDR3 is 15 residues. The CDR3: CASSQEGQAINEQFF. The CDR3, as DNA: TGCGCCAGCAGCCAAGAAGGACAGGCAATCAATGAGCAGTTCTTC.

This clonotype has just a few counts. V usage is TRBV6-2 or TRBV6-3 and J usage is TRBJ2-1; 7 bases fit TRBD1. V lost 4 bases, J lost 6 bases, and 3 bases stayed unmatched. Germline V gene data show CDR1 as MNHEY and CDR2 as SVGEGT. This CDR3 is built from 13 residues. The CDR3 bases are TGTGCCAGCAGTTCTCAGGGGGTCAATGAGCAGTTCTTC. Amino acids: CASSSQGVNEQFF.

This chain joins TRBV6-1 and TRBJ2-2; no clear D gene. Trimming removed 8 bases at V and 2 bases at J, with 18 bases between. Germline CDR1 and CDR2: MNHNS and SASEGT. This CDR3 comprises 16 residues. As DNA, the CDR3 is TGTGCCAGCCTTGAATTGATAGGGATTAACACCGGGGAGCTGTTTTTT. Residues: CASLELIGINTGELFF.

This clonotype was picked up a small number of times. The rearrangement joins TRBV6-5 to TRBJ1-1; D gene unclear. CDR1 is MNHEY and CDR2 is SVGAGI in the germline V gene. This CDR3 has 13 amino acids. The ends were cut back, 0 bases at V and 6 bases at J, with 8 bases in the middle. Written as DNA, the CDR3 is TGTGCCAGCAGTTACTCGAGGATAGCTGAAGCTTTCTTT. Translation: CASSYSRIAEAFF.

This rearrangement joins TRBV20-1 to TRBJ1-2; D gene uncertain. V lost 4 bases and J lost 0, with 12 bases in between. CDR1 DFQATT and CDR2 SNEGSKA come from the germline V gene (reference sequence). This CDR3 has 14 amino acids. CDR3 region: CSATRGPANYGYTF. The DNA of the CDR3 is TGCAGTGCTACACGAGGTCCAGCTAACTATGGCTACACCTTC.

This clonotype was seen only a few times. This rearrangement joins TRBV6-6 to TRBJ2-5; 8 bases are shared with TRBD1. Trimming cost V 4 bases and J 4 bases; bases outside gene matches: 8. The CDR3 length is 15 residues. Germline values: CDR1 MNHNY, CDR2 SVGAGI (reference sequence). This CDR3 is CASSLAGGRRETQYF. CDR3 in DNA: TGTGCCAGCAGTTTAGCAGGGGGCAGGCGAGAGACCCAGTACTTC.

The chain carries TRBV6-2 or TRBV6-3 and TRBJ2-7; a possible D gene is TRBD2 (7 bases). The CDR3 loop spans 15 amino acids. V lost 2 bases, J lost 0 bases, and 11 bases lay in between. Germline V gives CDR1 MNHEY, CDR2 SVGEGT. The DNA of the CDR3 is TGTGCCAGCAGTTACGGGAGGGGGAGCTCCTACGAGCAGTACTTC. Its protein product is CASSYGRGSSYEQYF.

The DNA of the CDR3 is TGTGCCAGTAGCATTGACTTCAGGCTTGACTATAATTCACCCCTCCACTTT. As protein: CASSIDFRLDYNSPLHF. The J gene is TRBJ1-6, the V gene TRBV19; D call uncertain. V was shortened by 6 bases and J by 3 bases, with 18 bases between the two germline ends. Germline CDR1 LNHDA, CDR2 SQIVND (reference sequence). The CDR3 has 17 residues.

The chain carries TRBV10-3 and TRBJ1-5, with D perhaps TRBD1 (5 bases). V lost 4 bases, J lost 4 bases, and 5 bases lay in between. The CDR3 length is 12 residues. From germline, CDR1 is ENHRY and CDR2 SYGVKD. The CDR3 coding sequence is TGTGCCATCAGTGGGGGGAATCAGCCCCAGCATTTT. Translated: CAISGGNQPQHF.

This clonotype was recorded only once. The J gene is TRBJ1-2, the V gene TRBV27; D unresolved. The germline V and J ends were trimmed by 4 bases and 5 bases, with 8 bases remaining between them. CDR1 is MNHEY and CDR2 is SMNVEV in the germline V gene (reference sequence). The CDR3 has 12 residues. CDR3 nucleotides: TGTGCCAGCAGTTCCCGACGTTATGGCTACACCTTC. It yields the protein CASSSRRYGYTF.

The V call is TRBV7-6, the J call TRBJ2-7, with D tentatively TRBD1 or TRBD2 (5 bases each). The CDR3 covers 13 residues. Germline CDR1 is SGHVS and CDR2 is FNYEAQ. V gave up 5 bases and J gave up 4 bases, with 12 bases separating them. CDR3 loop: CASSPPGQYEQYF. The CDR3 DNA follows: TGTGCCAGCAGCCCTCCGGGGCAATACGAGCAGTACTTC.

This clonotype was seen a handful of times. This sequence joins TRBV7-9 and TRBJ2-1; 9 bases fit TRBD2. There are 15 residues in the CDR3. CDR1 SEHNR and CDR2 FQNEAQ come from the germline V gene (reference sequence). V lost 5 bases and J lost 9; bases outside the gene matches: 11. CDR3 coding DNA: TGTGCCAGCAGCCCGTTAGCGGGGGCGGGTAGTGAGCAGTTCTTC. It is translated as CASSPLAGAGSEQFF.

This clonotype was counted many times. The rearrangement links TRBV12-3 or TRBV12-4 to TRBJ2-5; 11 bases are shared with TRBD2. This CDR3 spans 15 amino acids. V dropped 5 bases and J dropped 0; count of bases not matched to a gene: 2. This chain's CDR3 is CASSPSGGYQETQYF. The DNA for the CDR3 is TGTGCCAGCAGTCCTAGCGGGGGGTACCAAGAGACCCAGTACTTC.

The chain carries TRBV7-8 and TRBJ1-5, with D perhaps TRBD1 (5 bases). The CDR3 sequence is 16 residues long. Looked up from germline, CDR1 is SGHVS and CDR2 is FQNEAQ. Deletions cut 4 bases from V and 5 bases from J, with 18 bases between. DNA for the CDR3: TGTGCCAGCAGCTCGACGGCCGGGGCGGGAGATCAGCCCCAGCATTTT. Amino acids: CASSSTAGAGDQPQHF.

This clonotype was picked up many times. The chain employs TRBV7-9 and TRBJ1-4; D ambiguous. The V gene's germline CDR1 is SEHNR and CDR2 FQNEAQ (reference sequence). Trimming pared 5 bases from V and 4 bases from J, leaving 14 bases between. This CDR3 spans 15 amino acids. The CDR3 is CASSLRGRGNEKLFF. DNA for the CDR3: TGTGCCAGCAGCCTAAGAGGTCGGGGTAATGAAAAACTGTTTTTT.

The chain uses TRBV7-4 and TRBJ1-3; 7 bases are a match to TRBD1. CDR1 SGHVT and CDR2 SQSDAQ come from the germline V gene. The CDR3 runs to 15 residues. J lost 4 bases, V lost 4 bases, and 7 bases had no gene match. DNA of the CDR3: TGTGCCAGCAGCTACCGCGACAGGGCCGGAAACACCATATATTTT. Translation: CASSYRDRAGNTIYF.